This TCR beta chain was found in a study of blood T cell repertoires in COVID-19. Whole-study context: In each case, the material was cDNA or gDNA derived from T cells, B-cell-depleted T cells, or PBMCs.

The CDR3 runs 15 residues. Germline loops: CDR1 SGHDT, CDR2 YYEEEE. The trim removed 5 bases at V and 2 bases at J, leaving 10 bases unmatched. Methods used by the authors: Estimates of nucleated cell counts were drawn from the amplification of reference gene primers. Data came from immunoSEQ multiplex PCR; TCRdb stores just in-frame clones and leaves some out. V and J calls and clone size are those listed in that table; D and trimming were worked out from the DNA. The data contain about 190,000 clones, around 83% of them singletons. The sequence was collected from a woman in her 30s with active or convalescent COVID-19. This sequence joins TRBV5-6 and TRBJ2-7; 7 nucleotides agree with TRBD2. Sequenced input: peripheral blood. The CDR3 coding sequence is TGTGCCAGCAGTGACTCTGGGACTACCCCCTACGAGCAGTACTTC. It encodes CASSDSGTTPYEQYF.